The rows below give T cell receptor beta chains drawn from one sample of a study of post-analysis software for immune sequencing data. From the PCR reads, TCRdb called clonotypes with MiXCR, one entry per CDR3 protein. The sample has approximately 690,000 distinct CDR3 sequences; more than 50% are singletons. Sequenced input: blood. The receptors here all came from a girl between 2 and 10 years old with multiple sclerosis. The CDR3 runs from the conserved cysteine through the conserved F or W. A D gene is named only where the DNA matches it firmly. Expanded clones get a size class; other rows say once, few or many, or leave the size out.

clone size: .; D gene: TRBD1; J gene: TRBJ2-3; V gene: TRBV19; CDR3 protein: CASSIGTVSTDTQYF; CDR3 DNA: TGTGCCAGTAGTATCGGGACAGTTAGCACAGATACGCAGTATTTT
clone size: .; D gene: TRBD2; J gene: TRBJ2-5; V gene: TRBV11-2; CDR3 protein: CASSSTSGRAGETQYF; CDR3 DNA: TGTGCCAGCAGCTCCACTTCGGGGAGGGCCGGGGAGACCCAGTACTTC
clone size: .; D gene: .; J gene: TRBJ1-2; V gene: TRBV6-5; CDR3 protein: CASSQSRTHYGYTF; CDR3 DNA: TGTGCCAGCAGCCAATCTCGGACCCACTATGGCTACACCTTC
clone size: .; D gene: .; J gene: TRBJ1-5; V gene: TRBV6-5; CDR3 protein: CASSTQDSNQPQHF; CDR3 DNA: TGTGCCAGCAGTACCCAGGATAGCAATCAGCCCCAGCATTTT
clone size: .; D gene: .; J gene: TRBJ2-3; V gene: TRBV14; CDR3 protein: CASSQDLTSLSTDTQYF; CDR3 DNA: TGTGCCAGCAGCCAAGACCTAACGAGCCTGAGCACAGATACGCAGTATTTT
clone size: .; D gene: TRBD1; J gene: TRBJ1-2; V gene: TRBV7-2; CDR3 protein: CASSLVGTGGYGYTF; CDR3 DNA: TGTGCCAGCAGCTTAGTAGGGACAGGAGGGTATGGCTACACCTTC
clone size: .; D gene: .; J gene: TRBJ1-1; V gene: TRBV7-9; CDR3 protein: CASSLQQGFNTEAFF; CDR3 DNA: TGTGCCAGCAGCTTACAACAGGGTTTCAACACTGAAGCTTTCTTT
clone size: .; D gene: .; J gene: TRBJ2-7; V gene: TRBV3-1; CDR3 protein: CASSQVAGRYEQYF; CDR3 DNA: TGTGCCAGCAGCCAAGTTGCAGGTCGGTACGAGCAGTACTTC
clone size: once; D gene: .; J gene: TRBJ2-2; V gene: TRBV6-5; CDR3 protein: CASSSLGPNTGELFF; CDR3 DNA: TGTGCCAGCAGTTCTCTGGGACCGAACACCGGGGAGCTGTTTTTT
clone size: .; D gene: .; J gene: TRBJ2-5; V gene: TRBV15; CDR3 protein: CATSRDQGLETQYF; CDR3 DNA: TGTGCCACCAGCAGAGATCAGGGCCTAGAGACCCAGTACTTC
clone size: .; D gene: TRBD1; J gene: TRBJ1-2; V gene: TRBV4-3; CDR3 protein: CASSQDWGQGYGYTF; CDR3 DNA: TGCGCCAGCAGCCAAGATTGGGGACAGGGGTATGGCTACACCTTC
clone size: few; D gene: .; J gene: TRBJ2-5; V gene: TRBV24-1; CDR3 protein: CATSAGDQETQYF; CDR3 DNA: TGTGCCACCAGTGCCGGGGACCAAGAGACCCAGTACTTC
clone size: .; D gene: .; J gene: TRBJ2-1; V gene: TRBV9; CDR3 protein: CASSVPNQGWYNEQFF; CDR3 DNA: TGTGCCAGCAGCGTACCAAACCAGGGGTGGTACAATGAGCAGTTCTTC
clone size: few; D gene: .; J gene: TRBJ2-7; V gene: TRBV6-2/TRBV6-3; CDR3 protein: CASRNPSYEQYF; CDR3 DNA: TGTGCCAGCCGGAATCCCTCCTACGAGCAGTACTTC